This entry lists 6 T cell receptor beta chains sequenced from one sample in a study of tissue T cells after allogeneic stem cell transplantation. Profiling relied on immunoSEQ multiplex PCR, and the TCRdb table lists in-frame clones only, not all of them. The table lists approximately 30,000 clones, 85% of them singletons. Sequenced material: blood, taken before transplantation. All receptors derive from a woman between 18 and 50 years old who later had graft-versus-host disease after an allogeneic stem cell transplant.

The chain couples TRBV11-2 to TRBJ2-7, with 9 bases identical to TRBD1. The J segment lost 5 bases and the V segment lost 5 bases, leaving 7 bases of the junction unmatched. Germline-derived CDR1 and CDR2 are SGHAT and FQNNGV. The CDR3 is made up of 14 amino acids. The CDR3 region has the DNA TGTGCCAGCAGCCTAGGGACAGGGTTCGACGAGCAGTACTTC. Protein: CASSLGTGFDEQYF.

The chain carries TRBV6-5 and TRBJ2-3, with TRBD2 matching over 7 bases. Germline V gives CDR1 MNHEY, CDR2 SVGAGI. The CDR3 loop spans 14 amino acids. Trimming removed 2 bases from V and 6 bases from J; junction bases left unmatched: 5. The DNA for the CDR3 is TGTGCCAGCAGTTACCTGGGAGGGTGGGATACGCAGTATTTT. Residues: CASSYLGGWDTQYF.

The CDR3 nucleotides read TGTGCCAGCAGGGGCAGGGTGGGCGGCACTGAAGCTTTCTTT. The encoded protein is CASRGRVGGTEAFF. The chain employs TRBV2 and TRBJ1-1, with TRBD1 as a possible D gene (5 bases). CDR1 and CDR2 (germline): SNHLY, FYNNEI. Trimming stripped 6 bases from V and 4 bases from J, with 15 bases between. CDR3 length: 14 amino acids.

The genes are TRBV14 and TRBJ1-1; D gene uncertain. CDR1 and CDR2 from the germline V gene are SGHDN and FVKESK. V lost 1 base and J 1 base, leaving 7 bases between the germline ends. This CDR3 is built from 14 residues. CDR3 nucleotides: TGTGCCAGCAGCCAAGCTCGCTGGAACACTGAAGCTTTCTTT. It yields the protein CASSQARWNTEAFF.

Here the CDR3 DNA reads TGTGCCAGCTCACCGCAGGGGAGGGGCTACAATGAGCAGTTCTTC. Translated, it gives CASSPQGRGYNEQFF. The V gene is TRBV18, the J gene TRBJ2-1, with D perhaps matching TRBD2 (7 bases). The CDR3 loop spans 15 amino acids. V dropped 3 bases and J dropped 3 bases, with 12 bases sitting between them. Germline CDR1 is KGHSH and CDR2 is LQKENI.

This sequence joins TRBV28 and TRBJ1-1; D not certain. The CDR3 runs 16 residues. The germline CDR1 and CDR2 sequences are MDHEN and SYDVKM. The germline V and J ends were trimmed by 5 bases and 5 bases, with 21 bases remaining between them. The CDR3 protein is CASSMVWGPRGTEAFF. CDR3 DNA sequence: TGTGCCAGCAGTATGGTTTGGGGTCCTCGGGGAACTGAAGCTTTCTTT.